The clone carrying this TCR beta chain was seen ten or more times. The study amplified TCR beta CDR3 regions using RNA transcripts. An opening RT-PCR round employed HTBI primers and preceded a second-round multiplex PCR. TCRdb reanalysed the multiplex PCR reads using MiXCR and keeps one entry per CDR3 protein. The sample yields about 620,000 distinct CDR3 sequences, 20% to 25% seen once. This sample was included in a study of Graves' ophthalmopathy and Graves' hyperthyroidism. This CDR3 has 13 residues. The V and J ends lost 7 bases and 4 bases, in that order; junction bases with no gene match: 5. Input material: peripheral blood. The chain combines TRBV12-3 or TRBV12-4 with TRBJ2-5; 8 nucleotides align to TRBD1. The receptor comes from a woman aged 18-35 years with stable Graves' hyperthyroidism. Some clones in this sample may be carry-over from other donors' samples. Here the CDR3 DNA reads TGTGCCAGCACCCAGACAGGGGCAGAGACCCAGTACTTC. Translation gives CASTQTGAETQYF.